This T cell receptor (beta chain) is from a study of neurological immune-mediated disorders. Regarding the study as a whole: Neither clinical nor MRI features showed any association with the multiple sclerosis repertoire cluster, and the authors stated that larger cohorts are needed.

This clonotype was observed many times. The antigen remains unidentified. TCRdb recomputed calls from the 5' RACE reads with MiXCR, one row per CDR3 protein. The repertoire consists of 50,000 to 70,000 distinct CDR3 sequences, with roughly 4.8% occurring once and the leading ten covering approximately 7%. The CDR3 extends over 14 amino acids. CDR1 is SGDLS, CDR2 YYNGEE, per germline. V shed 0 bases and J shed 1 base, with 7 bases lying between them. This chain connects TRBV9 to TRBJ1-1; no definite D call. The sample comprised PBMCs. The TCR sequence derives from a man under 40 with multiple sclerosis. CDR3 bases: TGTGCCAGCAGCGTAGGACACCCGAACACTGAAGCTTTCTTT. Its protein product is CASSVGHPNTEAFF. The full variable domain, its missing parts supplied by reference TRBV9 and TRBJ1-1, is DSGVTQTPKHLITATGQRVTLRCSPRSGDLSVYWYQQSLDQGLQFLIQYYNGEERAKGNILERFSAQQFPDLHSELNLSSLELGDSALYFCASSVGHPNTEAFFGQGTRLTVV.